Listed below are T cell receptor beta chains from one sample, sequenced in a study of molecular identifiers for immune sequencing clone quantification. TCRdb re-called the PCR reads with MiXCR, one entry per CDR3 protein. The sample yields about 510,000 distinct CDR3 sequences, over 20% seen once. The source material was naive CD8+ T cells from blood, with Jurkat cell RNA spiked in. Receptors were obtained from a human donor in good health. Some libraries in this study had Jurkat cell RNA spiked in. CDR3s include the opening cysteine and the closing phenylalanine or tryptophan. The D gene is left open where the match is weak. Expanded clones are given a class, and other clones once, few, many or no size at all.

abundance: many; j_gene: TRBJ2-7; v_gene: TRBV5-6; d_gene: TRBD1; CDR3aa: CASSPEVGTGTYEQYF; CDR3nt: TGTGCCAGCAGCCCCGAAGTCGGGACAGGGACCTACGAGCAGTACTTC
abundance: many; j_gene: TRBJ2-5; v_gene: TRBV7-9; d_gene: .; CDR3aa: CATRQPSVETQYF; CDR3nt: TGTGCCACCCGACAGCCCTCTGTTGAGACCCAGTACTTC
abundance: many; j_gene: TRBJ2-7; v_gene: TRBV2; d_gene: TRBD1; CDR3aa: CASRETGTGGHEQYF; CDR3nt: TGTGCCAGCAGGGAAACCGGGACAGGGGGCCACGAGCAGTACTTC
abundance: many; j_gene: TRBJ2-6; v_gene: TRBV28; d_gene: .; CDR3aa: CASSAQGSPGANVLTF; CDR3nt: TGTGCCAGCAGCGCCCAGGGGTCCCCTGGGGCCAACGTCCTGACTTTC
abundance: many; j_gene: TRBJ2-3; v_gene: TRBV29-1; d_gene: .; CDR3aa: CSVVFTDTQYF; CDR3nt: TGCAGCGTTGTATTCACAGATACGCAGTATTTT
abundance: once; j_gene: TRBJ1-1; v_gene: TRBV4-1; d_gene: TRBD1; CDR3aa: CASSQGDSRWNTEAFF; CDR3nt: TGCGCCAGCAGCCAAGGGGACAGCCGGTGGAACACTGAAGCTTTCTTT
abundance: many; j_gene: TRBJ1-1; v_gene: TRBV29-1; d_gene: .; CDR3aa: CSVEPEPRNTEAFF; CDR3nt: TGCAGCGTTGAACCGGAGCCGCGGAACACTGAAGCTTTCTTT
abundance: .; j_gene: TRBJ2-1; v_gene: TRBV20-1; d_gene: TRBD2; CDR3aa: CSAREGLAGVSYNEQFF; CDR3nt: TGCAGTGCTAGAGAGGGACTAGCGGGAGTTTCCTACAATGAGCAGTTCTTC
abundance: .; j_gene: TRBJ2-1; v_gene: TRBV4-1; d_gene: .; CDR3aa: CASSQGIGGGFDNEQFF; CDR3nt: TGCGCCAGCAGCCAAGGGATAGGGGGGGGGTTCGACAATGAGCAGTTCTTC
abundance: .; j_gene: TRBJ2-7; v_gene: TRBV6-5; d_gene: .; CDR3aa: CASSYSIDHYYEQYF; CDR3nt: TGTGCCAGCAGTTACTCGATAGATCACTACTACGAGCAGTACTTC
abundance: few; j_gene: TRBJ2-7; v_gene: TRBV5-3; d_gene: .; CDR3aa: CASSWGAGVSYEQYF; CDR3nt: TGTGCCAGCAGCTGGGGGGCAGGGGTCTCCTACGAGCAGTACTTC
abundance: many; j_gene: TRBJ1-5; v_gene: TRBV5-6; d_gene: TRBD1; CDR3aa: CASSNRTGSNQPQHF; CDR3nt: TGTGCCAGCAGCAATCGGACAGGGAGCAACCAGCCCCAGCATTTT
abundance: few; j_gene: TRBJ2-7; v_gene: TRBV6-1; d_gene: TRBD2; CDR3aa: CASSVTSAATYEQYF; CDR3nt: TGTGCCAGCAGTGTGACTAGCGCAGCTACCTACGAGCAGTACTTC